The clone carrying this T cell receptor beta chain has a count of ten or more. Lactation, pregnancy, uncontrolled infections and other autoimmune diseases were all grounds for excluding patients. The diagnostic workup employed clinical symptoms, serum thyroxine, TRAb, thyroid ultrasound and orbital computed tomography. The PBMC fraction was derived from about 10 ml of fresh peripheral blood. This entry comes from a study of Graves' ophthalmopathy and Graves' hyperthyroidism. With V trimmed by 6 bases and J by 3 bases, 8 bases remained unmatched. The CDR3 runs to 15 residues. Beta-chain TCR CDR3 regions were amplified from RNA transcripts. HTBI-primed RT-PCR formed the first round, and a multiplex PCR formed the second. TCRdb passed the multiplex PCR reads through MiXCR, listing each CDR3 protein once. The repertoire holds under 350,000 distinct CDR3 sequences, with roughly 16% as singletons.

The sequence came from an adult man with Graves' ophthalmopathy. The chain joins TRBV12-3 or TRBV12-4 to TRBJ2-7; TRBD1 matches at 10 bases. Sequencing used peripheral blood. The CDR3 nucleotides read TGTGCCAGCAGGACCGGACAGGGGGGACACTACGAGCAGTACTTC. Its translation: CASRTGQGGHYEQYF.